This T cell receptor beta chain derives from a study of shared clonotypes between healthy human individuals. Notes on the study in general: Sorted-subset samples were not fully sequenced, rarefaction indicated.

For every subset, genomic DNA was evenly distributed across several immunoSEQ plates. Produced via immunoSEQ multiplex PCR; TCRdb's table is partial and in-frame only. The sample lists roughly 2.4 million clones; nearly 97% were seen once. About this clone: Its specificity is not known.

Germline V CDR1 and CDR2: LGHNA, YSLEER. This CDR3 has 15 amino acids. V lost 4 bases to trimming and J lost 0 bases; unmatched junction nucleotides: 4. The receptor's source is a man aged 18 to 29 in good health. Sequenced sample: naive CD4+ T cells sorted from blood. Regarding subset: CD45RA+ positively selected. The chain joins TRBV4-3 to TRBJ2-3; 7 bases line up with TRBD2. The CDR3 loop reads CASSREGGSTDTQYF. CDR3 DNA sequence: TGCGCCAGCAGCCGGGAGGGAGGCAGCACAGATACGCAGTATTTT.